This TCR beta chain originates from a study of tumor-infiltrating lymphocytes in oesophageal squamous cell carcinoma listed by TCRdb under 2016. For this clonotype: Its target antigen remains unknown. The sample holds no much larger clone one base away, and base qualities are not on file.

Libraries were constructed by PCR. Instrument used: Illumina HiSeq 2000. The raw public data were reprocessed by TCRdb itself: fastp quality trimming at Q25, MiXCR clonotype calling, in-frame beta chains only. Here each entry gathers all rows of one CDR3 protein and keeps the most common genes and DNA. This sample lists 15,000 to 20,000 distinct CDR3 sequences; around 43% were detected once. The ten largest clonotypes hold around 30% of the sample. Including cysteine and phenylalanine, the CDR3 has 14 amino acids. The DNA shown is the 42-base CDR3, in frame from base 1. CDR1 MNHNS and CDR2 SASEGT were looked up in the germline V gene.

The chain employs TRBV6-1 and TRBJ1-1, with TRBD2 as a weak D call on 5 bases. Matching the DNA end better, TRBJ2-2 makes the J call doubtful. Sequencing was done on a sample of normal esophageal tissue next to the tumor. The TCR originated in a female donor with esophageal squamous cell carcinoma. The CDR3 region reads CASSRFAEAGELFF. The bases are TGTGCCAGCAGTCGGTTCGCGGAGGCCGGGGAGCTGTTTTTT.